This T cell receptor beta chain stems from a study of cytomegalovirus exposure and HLA in healthy donors. General study results and limits: In all likelihood, a cluster of highly shared sequence variants was a sequencing artifact. A later analysis linked a missense DCLRE1C variant to TCR beta V- and J-gene trimming.

Germline V gives CDR1 SQVTM, CDR2 ANQGSEA. There are 11 residues in the CDR3. With V trimmed by 2 bases and J by 7 bases, 1 base remained unmatched. While unrecorded immune exposures were likely, the donors were nominally healthy when sampled. The PCR was carried out with 60 Vbeta primers and 13 Jbeta primers. Measured with immunoSEQ multiplex PCR; TCRdb has only the in-frame clones, and not every one. The sample has 210,000 or so clones; over 80% are singletons. Concerning this clone: Antigen: not known.

The specimen was PBMCs. The receptor was isolated from a boy aged 2 to 10 in good health and CMV-seronegative. The chain carries TRBV29-1 and TRBJ1-2; 7 bases agree with TRBD1. CDR3 sequence: CSVEYRGGYTF. CDR3 nucleotides: TGCAGCGTTGAATACAGGGGTGGCTACACCTTC.